This T cell receptor (beta chain) was sequenced during a study of early T cells in non-severe SARS-CoV-2 infection. About the research overall: Sequencing used unsorted whole-blood bulk RNA, so chains lack pairing. Study-wide results and limits: Matches to VDJdb favored anti-spike CD8 responses and missed private and CD4 specificities.

The table lists this clonotype with a few counts. Its antigen is as yet unknown. Individual cDNA molecules were tagged with unique molecular identifiers. TCRdb re-analysed the 5' RACE reads in MiXCR, keeping a single row per CDR3 protein. The profile shows 55,000 to 65,000 distinct CDR3 sequences, about 10% of them singletons. Specimen: whole blood. The clonotype comes from an adult who was a healthcare worker with PCR-confirmed SARS-CoV-2 infection or an uninfected control (not recorded which).

Written as DNA, the CDR3 is TGTGCCACCAGTGATTCAAAAGGTCCTAAAGGGACCCAGTACTTC. Residues: CATSDSKGPKGTQYF. The rearrangement joins TRBV24-1 to TRBJ2-5; unclear D gene. Germline V gene data show CDR1 as KGHDR and CDR2 as SFDVKD. Trimming pared 2 bases from V and 7 bases from J, leaving 16 bases between. The CDR3 spans 15 residues.